The entry that follows covers one T cell receptor (beta chain) sequence. What it recognizes is unknown. Primed by a sample-barcoded 5' primer and a J-beta primer mix, a second PCR proceeded for roughly 7 to 11 cycles. Each sample yielded at least 2.5 million CDR3-containing paired-end reads. TCRdb itself ran the 5' RACE reads through MiXCR, one entry per CDR3 protein. The data contain some 1 million distinct CDR3 sequences, 35% to 50% of them singletons. This CDR3 is built from 15 residues. Germline-derived CDR1 and CDR2 are DFQATT and SNEGSKA (reference sequence). The data originate from a study of blood T cells in healthy people across ages. Study-wide results and caveats: A conclusive naive versus antigen-experienced comparison was prevented by the unsorted PBMCs. The recorded TCR beta diversity per million T cells decreased in a roughly linear manner with age.

The sample taken for sequencing was blood. This TCR came from a woman aged 55-69 years in good health. The chain joins TRBV20-1 to TRBJ2-5; D may correspond to TRBD1 or TRBD2 (5 bases each). TRBJ2-7 matches the DNA end more closely, so the J call is doubtful. The CDR3, as DNA: TGCAGTGCTAGAGGGACACGGGGCCCAGGGTACGAGCAGTACTTC. This sequence encodes CSARGTRGPGYEQYF.